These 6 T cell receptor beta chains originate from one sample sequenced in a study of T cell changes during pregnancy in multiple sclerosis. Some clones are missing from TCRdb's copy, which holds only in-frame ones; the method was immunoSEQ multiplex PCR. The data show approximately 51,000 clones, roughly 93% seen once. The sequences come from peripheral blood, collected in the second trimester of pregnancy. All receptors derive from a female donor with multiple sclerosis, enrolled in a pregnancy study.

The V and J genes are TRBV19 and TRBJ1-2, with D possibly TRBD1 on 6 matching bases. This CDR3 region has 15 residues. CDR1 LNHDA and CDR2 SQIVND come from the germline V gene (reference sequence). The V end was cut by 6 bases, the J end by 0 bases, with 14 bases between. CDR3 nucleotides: TGTGCCAGTAGCCGAACAGGGCAAGCTAACTATGGCTACACCTTC. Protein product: CASSRTGQANYGYTF.

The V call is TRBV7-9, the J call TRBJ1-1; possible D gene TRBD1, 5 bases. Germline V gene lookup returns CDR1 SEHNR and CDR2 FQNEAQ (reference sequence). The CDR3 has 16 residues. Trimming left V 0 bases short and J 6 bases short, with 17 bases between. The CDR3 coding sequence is TGTGCCAGCAGCTTAGCAAGGGTAGGGGTGGGTGCTGAAGCTTTCTTT. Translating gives CASSLARVGVGAEAFF.

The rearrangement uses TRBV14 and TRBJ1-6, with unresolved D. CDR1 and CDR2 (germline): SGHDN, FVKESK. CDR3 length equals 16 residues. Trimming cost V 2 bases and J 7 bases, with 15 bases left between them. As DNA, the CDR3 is TGTGCCAGCAGCCAACGACACCTCGAGGGCAATTCACCCCTCCACTTT. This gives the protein CASSQRHLEGNSPLHF.

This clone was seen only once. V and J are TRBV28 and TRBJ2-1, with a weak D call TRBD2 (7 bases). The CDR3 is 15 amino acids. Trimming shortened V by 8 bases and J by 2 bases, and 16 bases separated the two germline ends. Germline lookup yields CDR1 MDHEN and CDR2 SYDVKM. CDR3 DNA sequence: TGTGCCAGCGGAGGGGGGGGGACCCCCTACAATGAGCAGTTCTTC. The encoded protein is CASGGGGTPYNEQFF.

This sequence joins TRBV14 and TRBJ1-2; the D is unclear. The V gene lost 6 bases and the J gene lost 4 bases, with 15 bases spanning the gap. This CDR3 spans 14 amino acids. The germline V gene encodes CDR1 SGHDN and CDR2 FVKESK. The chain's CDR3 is CASSPLNEGYGYTF. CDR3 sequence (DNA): TGTGCCAGCAGTCCCCTGAATGAGGGCTATGGCTACACCTTC.

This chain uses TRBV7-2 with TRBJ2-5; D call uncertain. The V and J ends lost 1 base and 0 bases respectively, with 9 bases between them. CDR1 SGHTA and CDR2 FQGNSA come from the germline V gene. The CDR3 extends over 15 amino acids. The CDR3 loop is CASSLGGTNQETQYF. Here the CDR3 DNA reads TGTGCCAGCAGCTTAGGTGGCACTAACCAAGAGACCCAGTACTTC.